Presented here are 3 T cell receptor beta chains from one specimen sequenced in a study of blood T cells in healthy people across ages. A second PCR, run for about 7 to 11 cycles, used a sample-barcoded 5' primer plus a J-beta primer mix. MiXCR, run by TCRdb on the 5' RACE reads, gives a single entry per CDR3 protein. The table has hundreds of thousands of distinct CDR3 sequences, around three fifths seen once. Sequenced sample: blood. The receptors originated from a man in his 60s in good health.

This clonotype has more than one count but fewer than ten. This chain uses TRBV7-2 with TRBJ2-3; 7 positions match TRBD2. CDR1 and CDR2 from the germline V gene are SGHTA and FQGNSA. The V gene end was trimmed by 4 bases and the J gene end by 3 bases; junction bases not matched to a gene: 10. The CDR3 length is 16 residues. The CDR3 region is CASSSQLGRGTDTQYF. The CDR3 region has the DNA TGTGCCAGCAGCTCTCAACTAGGGAGGGGAACAGATACGCAGTATTTT. Using reference TRBV7-2 and TRBJ2-3 for the parts outside the CDR3, the full variable domain is GAGVSQSPSNKVTEKGKDVELRCDPISGHTALYWYRQSLGQGLEFLIYFQGNSAPDKSGLPSDRFSAERTGGSVSTLTIQRTQQEDSAVYLCASSSQLGRGTDTQYFGPGTRLTVL.

This chain links TRBV28 with TRBJ2-5; D is unresolved. Germline loops: CDR1 MDHEN, CDR2 SYDVKM. V was shortened by 3 bases and J by 11 bases, with 13 bases between the two germline ends. The CDR3 totals 12 residues. As DNA, the CDR3 is TGTGCCAGCAGTTTCAGGTACAATGAGCAGTACTTC. The encoded protein is CASSFRYNEQYF.

This clonotype appeared a few times. The V gene is TRBV20-1, the J gene TRBJ1-5; weak D call: TRBD1 (5 bases). Germline assignment: CDR1 DFQATT and CDR2 SNEGSKA (reference sequence). This CDR3 contains 13 residues. Trimming removed 6 bases at V and 6 bases at J, with 15 bases between. CDR3 loop: CSASLGAGQPQHF. The CDR3 DNA reads TGCAGTGCCTCACTAGGGGCTGGTCAGCCCCAGCATTTT.